This T cell receptor beta chain was identified in a study of radiotherapy plus CTLA-4 blockade in lung cancer. Whole-study findings and limits: Response was reportedly best predicted by early blood T cell clone dynamics, with interferon-beta.

Germline CDR1 and CDR2: SGHTA and FQGNSA. This CDR3 is built from 14 residues. The V end was cut by 5 bases, the J end by 5 bases, with 16 bases between. Comment on this clone: The antigen remains undetermined.

TCRdb's table, derived via immunoSEQ multiplex PCR, lists solely in-frame clones and lacks some. In the table there are tens of thousands of clones, around 80% of which are singletons. The origin of this receptor is a human donor with non-small cell lung cancer who had a partial response to radiotherapy plus ipilimumab. Sequenced material: peripheral blood, taken from a patient treated with radiotherapy plus ipilimumab. V is TRBV7-2 and J is TRBJ2-7, with D perhaps matching TRBD1 (6 bases). The chain's CDR3 is CASSKYRAAHEQYF. The CDR3 bases are TGTGCCAGCAGCAAATACAGGGCTGCCCACGAGCAGTACTTC.